One and the same sample provided the 25 T cell receptor beta chains below, sequenced in a study of Graves' ophthalmopathy and Graves' hyperthyroidism. Scientists amplified the TCR beta CDR3 regions from RNA transcripts. Second-round multiplex PCR came after first-round RT-PCR with HTBI primers. TCRdb reanalysed the multiplex PCR reads using MiXCR and keeps one entry per CDR3 protein. In the table there are approximately 160,000 distinct CDR3 sequences, 30% to 45% of which are singletons. Input material: peripheral blood. Source of these receptors: a man aged 25-45 years with Graves' ophthalmopathy.

This clonotype was seen many times. This rearrangement joins TRBV11-2 to TRBJ1-5; 10 positions agree with TRBD1. The CDR3 runs 17 residues. Germline loops: CDR1 SGHAT, CDR2 FQNNGV. V dropped 4 bases and J dropped 4; count of bases not matched to a gene: 10. The CDR3 loop reads CASSSYRRDRGNQPQHF. Written as DNA, the CDR3 is TGTGCCAGCAGCTCCTATCGACGGGACAGGGGAAATCAGCCCCAGCATTTT. Using reference TRBV11-2 and TRBJ1-5 for the parts outside the CDR3, the full variable domain is EAGVAQSPRYKIIEKRQSVAFWCNPISGHATLYWYQQILGQGPKLLIQFQNNGVVDDSQLPKDRFSAERLKGVDSTLKIQPAKLEDSAVYLCASSSYRRDRGNQPQHFGDGTRLSIL.

This clonotype was seen only once. The CDR3 loop is CASSEGTGGETQYF. The CDR3 region has the DNA TGTGCCAGCAGTGAGGGGACAGGGGGAGAGACCCAGTACTTC. J is TRBJ2-5 and V is TRBV2; 11 nucleotides match TRBD1. V shed 3 bases, J shed 4 bases, and the junction held 1 base outside the gene matches. Germline lookup yields CDR1 SNHLY and CDR2 FYNNEI. The CDR3 runs 14 residues.

This chain connects TRBV20-1 to TRBJ1-6, with D unresolved. The CDR3 length is 15 residues. With 4 bases removed from V and 4 bases from J, the gap between germline ends came to 14 bases. Germline V gene sequence: CDR1 DFQATT, CDR2 SNEGSKA (reference sequence). The CDR3: CSANGPTGYNSPLHF. Written as DNA, the CDR3 is TGCAGTGCTAATGGCCCGACCGGATATAATTCACCCCTCCACTTT.

This clonotype showed up many times. J is TRBJ1-1 and V is TRBV28; 10 bases are shared with TRBD1. Germline loops: CDR1 MDHEN, CDR2 SYDVKM. Losses at the gene ends were 6 bases for V and 5 bases for J; bases not matched to a gene: 15. This CDR3 has 17 amino acids. Here the CDR3 reads CASSTSRQGAVATEAFF. The CDR3 bases are TGTGCCAGCAGCACCTCGCGACAGGGGGCGGTTGCGACTGAAGCTTTCTTT.

The rearrangement uses TRBV12-3 or TRBV12-4 and TRBJ1-1; D is uncertain. Deletions cut 7 bases from V and 8 bases from J, with 14 bases between. The CDR3 is 12 amino acids. CDR3 amino acids: CASTPLGYEAFF. CDR3 sequence (DNA): TGTGCCAGCACTCCCTTGGGCTACGAAGCTTTCTTT.

CDR3 sequence: CASSYSAQGKTQYF. CDR3 in DNA: TGTGCCAGCAGTTACTCGGCACAAGGGAAAACCCAGTACTTC. The chain is built from TRBV6-5 and TRBJ2-5; D not certain. CDR1 and CDR2 (germline): MNHEY, SVGAGI. The ends were cut back, 0 bases at V and 8 bases at J, with 13 bases in the middle. The CDR3 loop spans 14 amino acids.

Many counts were recorded for this clonotype. V gene TRBV3-1 combines with J gene TRBJ2-7; the D is unclear. Germline CDR1 reads LGHDT; CDR2 reads YNNKEL (reference sequence). The CDR3 has 13 residues. Trimming cost V 2 bases and J 4 bases, with 9 bases left between them. The CDR3 nucleotides read TGTGCCAGCAGCCAATCGACAACGTACGAGCAGTACTTC. The encoded protein is CASSQSTTYEQYF.

This clonotype has a count of ten or more. The chain employs TRBV30 and TRBJ2-2; 10 bases agree with TRBD2. The CDR3 totals 15 residues. V trimming: 4 bases; J trimming: 1 base; junction bases outside the gene matches: 3. The V gene's germline CDR1 is GTSNPN and CDR2 SVGIG (reference sequence). In DNA, the CDR3 is TGTGCCTGGACTAGCGGGAGATTGAACACCGGGGAGCTGTTTTTT. Translation gives CAWTSGRLNTGELFF.

The sample holds many counts of this clonotype. The genes are TRBV6-1 and TRBJ2-7, with 10 bases fitting TRBD2. With 2 bases clipped from V and 1 base from J, the junction kept 2 bases outside the gene matches. Germline-derived CDR1 and CDR2 are MNHNS and SASEGT. This CDR3 is 15 amino acids long. The CDR3 sequence: CASSERTSGSYEQYF. Written as DNA, the CDR3 is TGTGCCAGCAGTGAAAGGACTAGCGGTTCCTACGAGCAGTACTTC.

The genes are TRBV6-1 and TRBJ2-5; 8 bases match TRBD2. This CDR3 has 17 residues. Trimming cost V 6 bases and J 0 bases; bases outside gene matches: 12. Looked up from germline, CDR1 is MNHNS and CDR2 is SASEGT. CDR3 residues: CASSGGDPAWNQETQYF. The CDR3 DNA is TGTGCCAGCAGCGGGGGGGACCCCGCGTGGAACCAAGAGACCCAGTACTTC.

The CDR3 region has the DNA TGTGCCAGCAGTTTCACCGGGACACCGAACACTGAAGCTTTCTTT. Translating it yields CASSFTGTPNTEAFF. This chain joins TRBV28 and TRBJ1-1, with D perhaps matching TRBD1 (6 bases). CDR1 MDHEN and CDR2 SYDVKM come from the germline V gene. Trimming shortened V by 3 bases and J by 1 base, and 12 bases separated the two germline ends. The CDR3 loop spans 15 amino acids.

This clonotype was recorded many times. The chain employs TRBV20-1 and TRBJ2-7; the match to TRBD2 covers 9 bases. V lost 5 bases to trimming and J lost 4 bases; unmatched junction nucleotides: 6. This CDR3 region has 13 residues. Germline V gene lookup returns CDR1 DFQATT and CDR2 SNEGSKA (reference sequence). In nucleotides, the CDR3 is TGCAGTGCTGGCGGGAGGGCGTTGTACGAGCAGTACTTC. Translated: CSAGGRALYEQYF.

V usage is TRBV24-1 and J usage is TRBJ2-5; no reliable D call. The V and J ends lost 3 bases and 5 bases respectively, with 9 bases between them. This CDR3 is 13 amino acids long. CDR1 is KGHDR and CDR2 is SFDVKD in the germline V gene. The CDR3, as DNA: TGTGCCACCAGTGATCGAAAGAGGGAGACCCAGTACTTC. Protein sequence: CATSDRKRETQYF.

A few counts support this clonotype. CDR3 in amino acids: CASRGTGNNYGYTF. CDR3 DNA sequence: TGTGCCAGCAGGGGGACAGGGAATAACTATGGCTACACCTTC. The chain uses TRBV6-1 and TRBJ1-2; TRBD1 aligns across 9 bases. The germline V gene has CDR1 MNHNS and CDR2 SASEGT. This CDR3 has 14 amino acids. Losses at the gene ends were 6 bases for V and 1 base for J; bases not matched to a gene: 3.

V usage is TRBV20-1 and J usage is TRBJ2-7, with D unresolved. The V and J ends lost 6 bases and 0 bases respectively, with 15 bases between them. The CDR3 loop spans 14 amino acids. Germline V CDR1 and CDR2: DFQATT, SNEGSKA (reference sequence). In DNA form, the CDR3 reads TGCAGTGCAGTTCGGACGAGGAGCTCCTACGAGCAGTACTTC. It encodes CSAVRTRSSYEQYF.

The gene calls are TRBV7-2 and TRBJ1-2; D gene unclear. This CDR3 is 14 amino acids long. V lost 5 bases to trimming and J lost 2 bases, with 12 bases between them. Germline-derived CDR1 and CDR2 are SGHTA and FQGNSA. The DNA of the CDR3 is TGTGCCAGCAGCCCGAGGGATCAGAACTATGGCTACACCTTC. Encoded protein: CASSPRDQNYGYTF.

This clonotype was seen repeatedly, ten times or more. This chain links TRBV6-1 with TRBJ1-1; tentative D call: TRBD1 (6 bases). CDR1 is MNHNS, CDR2 SASEGT, per germline. There are 13 residues in the CDR3. V was cut by 3 bases and J by 3 bases, with 8 bases left in between. The CDR3 is CASSEGAHTEAFF. The CDR3 DNA reads TGTGCCAGCAGTGAGGGGGCGCACACTGAAGCTTTCTTT.

V usage is TRBV19 and J usage is TRBJ2-5; D is uncertain. V lost 3 bases, J lost 6 bases, and 5 bases lay in between. This CDR3 has 11 residues. The germline gives CDR1 LNHDA, CDR2 SQIVND (reference sequence). The CDR3 DNA reads TGTGCCAGTAGTATGGGGAAGACCCAGTACTTC. This translates into CASSMGKTQYF. Looking up the rest from reference TRBV19 and TRBJ2-5 gives the full variable domain: DGGITQSPKYLFRKEGQNVTLSCEQNLNHDAMYWYRQDPGQGLRLIYYSQIVNDFQKGDIAEGYSVSREKKESFPLTVTSAQKNPTAFYLCASSMGKTQYFGPGTRLLVL.

This clonotype came up many times. This rearrangement joins TRBV28 to TRBJ1-3; D is unclear. The V and J ends lost 3 bases and 4 bases respectively, with 7 bases between them. The CDR3 is made up of 13 amino acids. Germline V gives CDR1 MDHEN, CDR2 SYDVKM. CDR3 in amino acids: CASSLMAGNTIYF. CDR3 DNA: TGTGCCAGCAGTTTGATGGCGGGAAACACCATATATTTT.

The gene calls are TRBV6-2 or TRBV6-3 and TRBJ2-2; unclear D gene. Between the trimmed V and J ends, which lost 6 bases and 5 bases, there was a span of 13 bases. This CDR3 region has 14 residues. Germline lookup yields CDR1 MNHEY and CDR2 SVGEGT. The CDR3 nucleotides read TGTGCCAGCAGCCCCGCCGGTAGGACCGGGGAGCTGTTTTTT. As protein: CASSPAGRTGELFF.

This clonotype occurred a few times. The CDR3 here is CASRRQGAGEETQYF. Written as DNA, the CDR3 is TGTGCCAGCAGAAGACAGGGGGCAGGAGAGGAGACCCAGTACTTC. The rearrangement uses TRBV2 and TRBJ2-5, with 10 bases matching TRBD1. V gave up 6 bases and J gave up 5 bases; unmatched junction bases: 9. CDR1 SNHLY and CDR2 FYNNEI come from the germline V gene. This CDR3 is 15 amino acids long.

The chain carries TRBV6-2 or TRBV6-3 and TRBJ1-2; TRBD1 matches at 7 bases. V shed 2 bases, J shed 3 bases, and the junction held 3 bases outside the gene matches. The CDR3 consists of 14 residues. In germline, CDR1 is MNHEY, CDR2 SVGEGT. The CDR3 loop reads CASSYGDRDYGYTF. DNA for the CDR3: TGTGCCAGCAGTTACGGGGACAGAGACTATGGCTACACCTTC.

This clonotype was detected a few times. This chain joins TRBV6-5 and TRBJ1-1; D is perhaps TRBD1 (5 bases). V lost 0 bases, J lost 0 bases, and 8 bases lay in between. From germline, CDR1 is MNHEY and CDR2 SVGAGI. The CDR3 covers 15 residues. The CDR3 DNA sequence: TGTGCCAGCAGTTACTCGGCAGGGATGAACACTGAAGCTTTCTTT. Its translation is CASSYSAGMNTEAFF.

Only one count was recorded for this clonotype. The J gene is TRBJ2-7, the V gene TRBV7-8; D is uncertain. Germline CDR1 and CDR2: SGHVS and FQNEAQ. This CDR3 has 15 residues. V was shortened by 1 base and J by 1 base, with 11 bases between the two germline ends. CDR3 in DNA: TGTGCCAGCAGCTTAGAAAGAACTAAGTCCTACGAGCAGTACTTC. It encodes CASSLERTKSYEQYF.

CDR3 sequence (DNA): TGTGCCAGTAGACCTACAGGGAGCCCTCTCTATAATTCACCCCTCCACTTT. Protein sequence: CASRPTGSPLYNSPLHF. The chain employs TRBV19 and TRBJ1-6; D perhaps matches TRBD1 (6 bases). V gave up 6 bases and J gave up 3 bases, with 18 bases separating them. Germline lookup yields CDR1 LNHDA and CDR2 SQIVND (reference sequence). The CDR3 loop spans 17 amino acids.